This record covers a single TCR beta chain. The antigen remains undetermined. The PCR was carried out with 60 Vbeta primers and 13 Jbeta primers. The table came from immunoSEQ multiplex PCR; TCRdb's copy has only in-frame clones and leaves some out. The data contain fewer than 95,000 clones, roughly 79% of them singletons. The germline CDR1 and CDR2 sequences are MNHEY and SMNVEV (reference sequence). The CDR3 runs 13 residues. The ends were cut back, 5 bases at V and 3 bases at J, with 8 bases in the middle. This sample was included in a study of cytomegalovirus exposure and HLA in healthy donors. General study findings and limits: In an earlier analysis, most TCR beta V segments were productive about 87% or about 30% of the time.

Those who donated were healthy bone marrow donors. Sequenced sample: PBMCs. The origin of this receptor is a man aged 30-40 years in good health and CMV-seronegative. The rearrangement links TRBV27 to TRBJ1-5, with no clear D. This chain's CDR3 is CASSNSDNQPQHF. The CDR3 region has the DNA TGTGCCAGCAGTAACAGTGACAATCAGCCCCAGCATTTT.